Listed below are T cell receptor beta chains from one sample, sequenced in a study of OX40 agonist ivuxolimab in advanced cancers. Clones were sequenced by immunoSEQ multiplex PCR, and TCRdb holds only the in-frame ones, with some missing. The sample lists approximately 68,000 clones, approximately 89% occurring once. The input for sequencing was CD4+ or CD8+ T cells sorted from blood, taken in a trial of the OX40 agonist ivuxolimab. Receptors originate from an adult with an advanced solid tumor such as melanoma, head and neck, liver or kidney cancer. Each CDR3 is given with its conserved first and last residue.

v_call: TRBV18; cdr3_aa: CASSPLAGRDTGELFF
v_call: TRBV10-1; cdr3_aa: CASNREQGAEAFF
v_call: TRBV27; cdr3_aa: CASSRLIGTGMNTEAFF
v_call: TRBV9; cdr3_aa: CASSLEASGTGPTDTQYF
v_call: TRBV5-6; cdr3_aa: CASSLGQRRGGNEKLFF
v_call: TRBV19; cdr3_aa: CASSMGRGGDTQYF
v_call: TRBV30; cdr3_aa: CAWAGQGTKEQYF
v_call: TRBV27; cdr3_aa: CASSALPTGNEQYF
v_call: TRBV30; cdr3_aa: CAWSMPPGELFF
v_call: TRBV10-1; cdr3_aa: CASSAGAHNEQFF
v_call: TRBV7-9; cdr3_aa: CASSRGSDLYNEQFF
v_call: TRBV7-9; cdr3_aa: CASSLMQDTEAFF
v_call: TRBV18; cdr3_aa: CASSLGRPEETQYF
v_call: TRBV11-2; cdr3_aa: CASSLDRWSEQFF
v_call: TRBV19; cdr3_aa: CASSPAGRGAETQYF
v_call: TRBV14; cdr3_aa: CASSQDRIYKGSNEQFF
v_call: TRBV7-9; cdr3_aa: CASSLAGYTEAFF
v_call: TRBV7-9; cdr3_aa: CASSLAGSGNTIYF
v_call: TRBV5-1; cdr3_aa: CASSLAPTSDYEQYF
v_call: TRBV5-1; cdr3_aa: CASSLSGANYGYTF
v_call: TRBV6-5; cdr3_aa: CASSTQVDQPQHF
v_call: TRBV18; cdr3_aa: CASSAGGDYGYTF
v_call: TRBV19; cdr3_aa: CASSPRTGNPGPLDTQYF
v_call: TRBV4-1; cdr3_aa: CASSFQGDYGYTF
v_call: TRBV11-2; cdr3_aa: CASSVGLAGEGNEQFF
v_call: TRBV5-1; cdr3_aa: CASTLQTAGELFF
v_call: TRBV18; cdr3_aa: CASSSLQGAGSYEQYF
v_call: TRBV11-3; cdr3_aa: CASSSGQGDYEQYF
v_call: TRBV5-1; cdr3_aa: CASRQGQRDTEAFF
v_call: TRBV7-2; cdr3_aa: CASSLTARAYNEQFF
v_call: TRBV28; cdr3_aa: CASNHRGALNTEAFF
v_call: TRBV6-1; cdr3_aa: CASSEAWGDPGNTIYF
v_call: TRBV7-9; cdr3_aa: CASIPSGRADTQYF
v_call: TRBV21-1; cdr3_aa: CASSSNRSCISHTQYF
v_call: TRBV9; cdr3_aa: CASSPRPYEQYF
v_call: TRBV9; cdr3_aa: CASSVGLAYGELFF
v_call: TRBV5-1; cdr3_aa: CASSSEDRITDTQYF
v_call: TRBV7-3; cdr3_aa: CASSLTDSGGSPLHF
v_call: TRBV6-1; cdr3_aa: CASSESWTGRSPLHF
v_call: TRBV2; cdr3_aa: CASSGTGISTDTQYF
v_call: TRBV19; cdr3_aa: CASTGQGLEKLFF
v_call: TRBV18; cdr3_aa: CASSPRQGRSGNTIYF
v_call: TRBV6-5; cdr3_aa: CASSLPGDRNEQFF
v_call: TRBV30; cdr3_aa: CAWSPGRGETQYF
v_call: TRBV5-4; cdr3_aa: CASSSRTGVDEKLFF
v_call: TRBV27; cdr3_aa: CASSFTRAAGELFF
v_call: TRBV10-1; cdr3_aa: CASSESSTGELFF
v_call: TRBV7-9; cdr3_aa: CASSRDGDEQFF
v_call: TRBV2; cdr3_aa: CASSPGQGRYQPQHF